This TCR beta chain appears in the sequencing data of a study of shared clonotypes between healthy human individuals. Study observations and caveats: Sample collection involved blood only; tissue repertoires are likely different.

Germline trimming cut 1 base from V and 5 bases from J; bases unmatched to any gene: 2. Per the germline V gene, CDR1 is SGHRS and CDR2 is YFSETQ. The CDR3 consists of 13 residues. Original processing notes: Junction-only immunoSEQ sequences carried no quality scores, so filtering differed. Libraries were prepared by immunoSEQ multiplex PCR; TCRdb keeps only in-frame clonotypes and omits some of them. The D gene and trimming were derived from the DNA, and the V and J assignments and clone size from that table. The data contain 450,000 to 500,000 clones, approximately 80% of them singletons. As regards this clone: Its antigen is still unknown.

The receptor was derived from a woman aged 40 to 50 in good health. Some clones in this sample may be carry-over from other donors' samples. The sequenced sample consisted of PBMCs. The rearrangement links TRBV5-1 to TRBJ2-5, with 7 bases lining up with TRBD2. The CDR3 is CASSLLSGETQYF. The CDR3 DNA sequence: TGCGCCAGCAGCTTGCTTAGCGGGGAGACCCAGTACTTC.